There are a few counts of the clone carrying this TCR beta chain. Its antigen is not known. The data originate from a study of identical twins. One entry per CDR3 protein results from TCRdb running MiXCR on the 5' RACE reads. The table lists some 590,000 distinct CDR3 sequences, more than 9% of them singletons. Trimming removed 1 base from V and 7 bases from J, with 8 bases in between. Germline-derived CDR1 and CDR2 are SGHTA and FQGNSA. The CDR3 is 13 amino acids. Findings of the study overall: Findings came from cross-sectional statistics, without long-term follow-up of donors. The study found weaker excess twin sharing in beta out-of-frame sequences.

With no exceptions, donors were healthy Caucasians. The sample was also linked to a second study, of yellow fever vaccine responses in identical twins. From that second work: Twins reportedly had a vaccine T cell response that seemed partly convergent, partly personalized.

Sequenced: PBMCs. The chain recombines TRBV7-2 with TRBJ2-1; no reliable D call. This clonotype was sampled from a woman between 18 and 29 years old in good health. CDR3 sequence reads: CASSLGSKNEQFF. DNA for the CDR3: TGTGCCAGCAGCTTAGGTTCGAAGAATGAGCAGTTCTTC.